This TCR beta chain was profiled in a study of graft-versus-host responses after intestinal transplantation. On the study more broadly: Induction using anti-thymocyte globulin, followed by tacrolimus and steroids for roughly 3 years, was given to all recipients. Study-wide results and caveats: Allografts of one patient group, those with graft-donor T cell macrochimerism, had high graft-versus-host to host-versus-graft clonal ratios.

Clones were sequenced by immunoSEQ multiplex PCR, and TCRdb holds only the in-frame ones, with some missing. The sample records about 38,000 clones, roughly four fifths being singletons. Deletions cut 2 bases from V and 5 bases from J, with 15 bases between. The CDR3 runs to 15 residues. Germline loops: CDR1 MNHGY, CDR2 SAAAGT. About this clone itself: The antigen is not known.

The V and J genes are TRBV6-8 and TRBJ1-2; D gene ambiguous. This receptor was identified in a human patient who received an intestinal transplant, so some T cells may come from the graft donor. The input for sequencing was PBMCs, taken 1,000 to 1,300 days after transplant. The CDR3 here is CASSYSGGILYGYTF. The CDR3 coding sequence is TGTGCCAGCAGTTACAGCGGCGGAATTCTTTATGGCTACACCTTC.